This TCR beta chain was observed in a study of graft-versus-host responses after intestinal transplantation. Overall study context: Grafts were multivisceral, liver-intestinal, or isolated intestinal. All recipients were given anti-thymocyte globulin induction, and tacrolimus and steroids were then administered for around three years. Study results and caveats: The authors found GvH clones in recipient marrow, some appearing first in ileum or blood. Peak circulating GvH clone levels tracked with early post-transplant HvG declines.

Note on this clone: The antigen is not known.

Produced via immunoSEQ multiplex PCR; TCRdb's table is partial and in-frame only. The data contain a few thousand clones, over 65% of them singletons. Processing of graft tissue released intraepithelial and lamina propria lymphocytes. Germline CDR1 is SNHLY and CDR2 is FYNNEI. Trimming removed 4 bases from V and 4 bases from J; junction bases left unmatched: 4. CDR3 length: 14 amino acids. The V call is TRBV2, the J call TRBJ2-5; 9 positions agree with TRBD1. This specimen was ileum tissue, taken about 300 days after intestinal transplant. The sequence was collected from a human patient who received an intestinal transplant, so some T cells may come from the graft donor. The CDR3 region has the DNA TGTGCCAGCAGTGTTGACAGGGGGTCAGAGACCCAGTACTTC. Amino acid sequence: CASSVDRGSETQYF.